This T cell receptor (beta chain) was captured in a study of OX40 agonist ivuxolimab in advanced cancers. At the level of the study: The drug used for patients, ivuxolimab, was an agonistic anti-OX40 (CD134) antibody. Every 2 weeks, ivuxolimab was infused into the patients intravenously at between 0.01 and 10 mg/kg. Study-wide points: Both CD4+ and CD8+ T cell populations in blood had undergone clonal expansion by week 6 at 0.1 to 3.0 mg/kg. Among the least clonally expanded were partial responders at 0.1-3.0 mg/kg.

This CDR3 comprises 14 residues. V shed 4 bases, J shed 4 bases, and the junction held 5 bases outside the gene matches. CDR1 and CDR2 from the germline V gene are MNHNY and SVGAGI (reference sequence). Profiling relied on immunoSEQ multiplex PCR, and the TCRdb table lists in-frame clones only, not all of them. The sample lists over 65,000 clones, roughly 88% occurring once. A remark on this clone: The antigen is undetermined.

This specimen was CD4+ or CD8+ T cells sorted from blood, taken in a trial of the OX40 agonist ivuxolimab. The sequence derives from an adult with an advanced solid tumor such as melanoma, head and neck, liver or kidney cancer. This chain connects TRBV6-6 to TRBJ1-2; 8 bases agree with TRBD1. The CDR3 loop reads CASSFQGAGYGYTF. For the CDR3, the DNA is TGTGCCAGCAGTTTTCAGGGGGCGGGCTATGGCTACACCTTC.